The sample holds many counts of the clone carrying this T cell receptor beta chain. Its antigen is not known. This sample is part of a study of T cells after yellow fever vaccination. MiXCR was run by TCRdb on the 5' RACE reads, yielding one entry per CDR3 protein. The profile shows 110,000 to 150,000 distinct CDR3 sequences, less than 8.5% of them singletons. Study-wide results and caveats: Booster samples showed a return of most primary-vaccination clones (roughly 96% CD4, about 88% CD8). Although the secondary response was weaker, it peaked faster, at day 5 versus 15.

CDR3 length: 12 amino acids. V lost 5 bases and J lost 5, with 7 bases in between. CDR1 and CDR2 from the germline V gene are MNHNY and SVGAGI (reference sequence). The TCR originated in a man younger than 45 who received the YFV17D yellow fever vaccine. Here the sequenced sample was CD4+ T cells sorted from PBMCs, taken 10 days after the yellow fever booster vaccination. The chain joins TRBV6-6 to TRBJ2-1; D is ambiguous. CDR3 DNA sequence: TGTGCCAGCAGTCAACCGCACAATGAGCAGTTCTTC. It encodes CASSQPHNEQFF.